A single T cell receptor (beta chain) is shown here with its context. What it binds is unknown. These data belong to a study of T-cell reconstitution after alpha-beta-depleted transplantation in children. Findings of the study overall: Where alpha-beta T cells came from about two months after transplant was reportedly several hundred expanded graft clones.

The TCRbeta library incorporated unique molecular identifiers. TCRdb itself ran the PCR reads through MiXCR, one entry per CDR3 protein. The sample has some 830,000 distinct CDR3 sequences; approximately 15% are singletons. Between the trimmed V and J ends, which lost 5 bases and 1 base, there was a span of 5 bases. The germline V gene encodes CDR1 SGHRS and CDR2 YFSETQ. This CDR3 spans 12 amino acids. V usage is TRBV5-1 and J usage is TRBJ2-3; no clear D gene. The source was PBMCs, mostly from graft donor cells, collected 360 days after TCRalphabeta/CD19-depleted stem cell transplant. The receptor was isolated from a male patient under 18 who had a stem cell transplant for acute lymphoblastic leukemia, so the T cells may come from the graft donor. CDR3 residues: CASRMGTDTQYF. The CDR3 bases are TGCGCCAGCAGGATGGGCACAGATACGCAGTATTTT.